Listed below are T cell receptor beta chains from one sample, sequenced in a study of Ad26.COV2.S vaccination and SARS-CoV-2 variants. The table came from immunoSEQ multiplex PCR; TCRdb's copy has only in-frame clones and leaves some out. This sample has 350,000 to 500,000 clones, with less than 95% found just once. The sample consisted of peripheral blood, taken in a trial of Ad26.COV2.S vaccine versus placebo. These receptor sequences come from a person between 18 and 59 years old who received the Ad26.COV2.S COVID-19 vaccine or a placebo. Both conserved end residues are trimmed from each CDR3. D genes are given only for firm matches. Clone size is shown for a subset of rows, as once, few, many or a class of expanded clone.

>.|.|TRBJ1-3|TRBV2
ASSAGSSGNTIY
>TRBD1|.|TRBJ1-2|TRBV24-1
ATSDVDRGYGYT
>.|.|TRBJ2-1|TRBV5-1
ASSLLISADQSYNEQF
>TRBD1|.|TRBJ2-1|TRBV6-5
ASSSQGARNEQF
>.|.|TRBJ1-3|TRBV13
ASRSSGHHSGNTIY
>.|.|TRBJ1-1|TRBV18
ASSPTQGSRVLNTEAF
>.|.|TRBJ2-1|TRBV10-3
AISEFRDRGYNEQF
>.|once|TRBJ2-6|TRBV5-1
ASSLGAPRSGANVLT
>TRBD2|.|TRBJ2-5|TRBV27
ASSSLAGVRETQY
>TRBD2|.|TRBJ2-7|TRBV28
ASSPAGTSGSKEQY